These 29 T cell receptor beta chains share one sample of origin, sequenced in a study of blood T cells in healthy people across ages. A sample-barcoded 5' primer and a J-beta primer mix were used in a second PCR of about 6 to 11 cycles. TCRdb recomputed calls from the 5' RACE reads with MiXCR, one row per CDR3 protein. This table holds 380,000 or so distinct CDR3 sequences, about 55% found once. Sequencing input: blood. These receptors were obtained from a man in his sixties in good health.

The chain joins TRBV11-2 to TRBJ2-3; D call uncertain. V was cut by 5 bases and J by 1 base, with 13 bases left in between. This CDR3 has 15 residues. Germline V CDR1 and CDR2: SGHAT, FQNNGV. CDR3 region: CASSPRPPGTDTQYF. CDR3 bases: TGTGCCAGCAGCCCTAGGCCCCCGGGCACAGATACGCAGTATTTT.

CDR3 coding DNA: TGTGCCAGCAGCGCCAGAGGGCAGGGCATCGGCTCTGGGGCCAACGTCCTGACTTTC. Translated: CASSARGQGIGSGANVLTF. The chain carries TRBV9 and TRBJ2-6; the D call may be TRBD1 or TRBD2 (5 bases each). CDR3 length equals 19 residues. Trimming left V 3 bases short and J 0 bases short, with 19 bases between. The germline CDR1 and CDR2 sequences are SGDLS and YYNGEE. Complete variable domain (other parts from reference TRBV9 and TRBJ2-6): DSGVTQTPKHLITATGQRVTLRCSPRSGDLSVYWYQQSLDQGLQFLIQYYNGEERAKGNILERFSAQQFPDLHSELNLSSLELGDSALYFCASSARGQGIGSGANVLTFGAGSRLTVL.

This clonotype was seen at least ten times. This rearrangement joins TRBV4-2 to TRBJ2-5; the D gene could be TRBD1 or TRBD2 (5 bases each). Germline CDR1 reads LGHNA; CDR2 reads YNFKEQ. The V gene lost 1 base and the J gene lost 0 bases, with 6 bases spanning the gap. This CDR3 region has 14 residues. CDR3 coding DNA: TGTGCCAGCAGCCAAGTGGGGGACCAAGAGACCCAGTACTTC. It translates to CASSQVGDQETQYF.

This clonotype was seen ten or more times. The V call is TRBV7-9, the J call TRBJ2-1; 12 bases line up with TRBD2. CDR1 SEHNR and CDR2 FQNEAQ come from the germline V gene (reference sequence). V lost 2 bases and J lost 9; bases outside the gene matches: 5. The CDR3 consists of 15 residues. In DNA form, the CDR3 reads TGTGCCAGCAGCTTAAGGACTAGCGGGACGGGTGAGCAGTTCTTC. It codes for CASSLRTSGTGEQFF.

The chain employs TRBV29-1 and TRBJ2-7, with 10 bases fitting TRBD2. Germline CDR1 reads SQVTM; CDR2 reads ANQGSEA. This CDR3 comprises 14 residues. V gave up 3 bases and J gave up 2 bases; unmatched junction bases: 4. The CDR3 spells CSVDRTSGTYEQYF. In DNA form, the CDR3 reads TGCAGCGTTGACAGGACTAGCGGAACCTACGAGCAGTACTTC.

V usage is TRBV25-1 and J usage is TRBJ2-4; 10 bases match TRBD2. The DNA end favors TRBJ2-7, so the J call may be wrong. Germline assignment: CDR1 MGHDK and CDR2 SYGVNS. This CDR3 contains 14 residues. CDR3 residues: CASSVGLAIYEQYF. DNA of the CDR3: TGTGCCAGCAGTGTGGGACTAGCGATCTACGAGCAGTACTTC.

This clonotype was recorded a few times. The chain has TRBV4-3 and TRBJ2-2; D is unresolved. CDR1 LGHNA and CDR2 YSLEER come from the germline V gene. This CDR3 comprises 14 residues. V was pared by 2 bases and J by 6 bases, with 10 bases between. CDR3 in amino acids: CASSQTSVAGELFF. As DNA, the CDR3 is TGCGCCAGCAGCCAAACCAGCGTCGCCGGGGAGCTGTTTTTT.

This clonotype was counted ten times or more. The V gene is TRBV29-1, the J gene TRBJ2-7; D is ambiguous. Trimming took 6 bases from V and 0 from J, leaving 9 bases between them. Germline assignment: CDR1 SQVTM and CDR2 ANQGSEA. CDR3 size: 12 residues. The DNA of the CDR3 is TGCAGCGTCGTTGTTAGCTCCTACGAGCAGTACTTC. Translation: CSVVVSSYEQYF.

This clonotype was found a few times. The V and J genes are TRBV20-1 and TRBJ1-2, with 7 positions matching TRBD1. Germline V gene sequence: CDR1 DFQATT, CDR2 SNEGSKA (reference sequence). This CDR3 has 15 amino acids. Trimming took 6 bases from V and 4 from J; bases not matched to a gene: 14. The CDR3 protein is CSAEGSAGGPYGYTF. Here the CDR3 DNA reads TGCAGTGCCGAGGGGTCGGCAGGGGGACCCTATGGCTACACCTTC.

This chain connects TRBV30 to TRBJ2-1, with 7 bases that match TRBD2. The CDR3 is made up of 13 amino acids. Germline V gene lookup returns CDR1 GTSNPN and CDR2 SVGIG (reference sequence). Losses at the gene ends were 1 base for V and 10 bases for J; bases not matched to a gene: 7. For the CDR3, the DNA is TGTGCCTGGAGTGGGGGAGGGAGTAGAGAGCAGTTCTTC. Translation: CAWSGGGSREQFF.

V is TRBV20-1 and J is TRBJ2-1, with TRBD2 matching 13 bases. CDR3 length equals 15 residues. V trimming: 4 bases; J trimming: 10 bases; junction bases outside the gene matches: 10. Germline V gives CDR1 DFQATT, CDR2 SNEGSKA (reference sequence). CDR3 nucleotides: TGCAGTGCTAACCTACTAGCGGGGGGGCGAGGGGAGCAGTTCTTC. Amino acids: CSANLLAGGRGEQFF.

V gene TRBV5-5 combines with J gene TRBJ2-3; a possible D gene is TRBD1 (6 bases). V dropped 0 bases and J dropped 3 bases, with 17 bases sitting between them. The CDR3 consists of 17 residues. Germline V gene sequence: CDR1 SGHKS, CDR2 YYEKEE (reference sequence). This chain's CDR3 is CASSLAGHSLPTDTQYF. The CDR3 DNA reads TGTGCCAGCAGCTTGGCGGGACACTCCCTCCCGACAGATACGCAGTATTTT.

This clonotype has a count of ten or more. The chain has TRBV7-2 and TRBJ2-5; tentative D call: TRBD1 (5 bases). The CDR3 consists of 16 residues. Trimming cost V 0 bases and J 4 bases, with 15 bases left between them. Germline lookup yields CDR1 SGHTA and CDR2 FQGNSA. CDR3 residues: CASSLAAGPAGETQYF. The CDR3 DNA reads TGTGCCAGCAGCTTAGCGGCAGGGCCCGCTGGAGAGACCCAGTACTTC.

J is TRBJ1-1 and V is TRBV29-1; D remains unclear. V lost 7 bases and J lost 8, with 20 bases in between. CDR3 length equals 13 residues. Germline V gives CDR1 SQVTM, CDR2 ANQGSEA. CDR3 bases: TGCAGCGCCGACGGACCTAGGAGTGAAGAAGCTTTCTTT. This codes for CSADGPRSEEAFF.

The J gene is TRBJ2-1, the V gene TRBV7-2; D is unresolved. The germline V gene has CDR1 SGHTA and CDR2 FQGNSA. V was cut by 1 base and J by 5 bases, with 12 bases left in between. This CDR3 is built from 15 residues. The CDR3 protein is CASSLVGGSNNEQFF. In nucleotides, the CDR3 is TGTGCCAGCAGCTTAGTCGGCGGATCCAACAATGAGCAGTTCTTC.

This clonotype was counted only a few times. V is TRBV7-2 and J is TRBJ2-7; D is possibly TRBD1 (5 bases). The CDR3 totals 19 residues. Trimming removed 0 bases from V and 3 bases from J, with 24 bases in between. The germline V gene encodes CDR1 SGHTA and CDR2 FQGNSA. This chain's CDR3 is CASSLAYSIVGGQNYEQYF. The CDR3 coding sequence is TGTGCCAGCAGCTTAGCATACTCTATAGTGGGTGGACAAAACTACGAGCAGTACTTC.

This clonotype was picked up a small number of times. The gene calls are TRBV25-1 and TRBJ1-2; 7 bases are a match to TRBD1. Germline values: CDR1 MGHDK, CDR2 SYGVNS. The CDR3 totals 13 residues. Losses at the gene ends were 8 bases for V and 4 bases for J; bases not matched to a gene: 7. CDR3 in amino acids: CASREAGGYGYTF. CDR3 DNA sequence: TGTGCCAGCCGGGAGGCAGGGGGCTATGGCTACACCTTC.

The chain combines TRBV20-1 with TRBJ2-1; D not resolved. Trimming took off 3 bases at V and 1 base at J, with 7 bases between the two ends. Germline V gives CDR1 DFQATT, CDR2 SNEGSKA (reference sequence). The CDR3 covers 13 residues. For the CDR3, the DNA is TGCAGTGCTAGCGTACTGTCCTACAATGAGCAGTTCTTC. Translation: CSASVLSYNEQFF.

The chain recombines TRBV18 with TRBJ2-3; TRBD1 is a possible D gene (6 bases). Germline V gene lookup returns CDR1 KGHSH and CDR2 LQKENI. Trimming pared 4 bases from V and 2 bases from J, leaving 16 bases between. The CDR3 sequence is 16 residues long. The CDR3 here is CASSLDRPSTTDTQYF. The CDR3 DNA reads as TGTGCCAGCTCACTCGACAGGCCCTCCACCACAGATACGCAGTATTTT.

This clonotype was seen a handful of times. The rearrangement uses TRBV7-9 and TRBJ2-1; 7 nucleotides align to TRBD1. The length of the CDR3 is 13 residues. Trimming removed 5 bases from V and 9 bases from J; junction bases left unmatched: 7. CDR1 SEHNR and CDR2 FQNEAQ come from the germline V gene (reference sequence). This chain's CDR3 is CASSLNTGVEQFF. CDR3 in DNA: TGTGCCAGCAGCCTAAATACAGGGGTTGAGCAGTTCTTC.

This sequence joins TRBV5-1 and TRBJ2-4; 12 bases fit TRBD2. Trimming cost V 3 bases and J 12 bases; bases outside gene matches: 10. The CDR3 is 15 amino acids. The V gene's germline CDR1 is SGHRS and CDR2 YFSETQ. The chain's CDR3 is CASSSRLAGVDPQYF. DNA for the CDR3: TGCGCCAGCAGCTCCAGACTAGCGGGAGTGGATCCTCAGTACTTC.

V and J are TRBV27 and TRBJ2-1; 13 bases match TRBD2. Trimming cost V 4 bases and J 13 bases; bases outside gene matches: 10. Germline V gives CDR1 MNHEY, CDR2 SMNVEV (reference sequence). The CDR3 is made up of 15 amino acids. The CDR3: CASSSLAGGGETQFF. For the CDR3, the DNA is TGTGCCAGCAGTTCACTAGCGGGGGGGGGAGAGACCCAGTTCTTC.

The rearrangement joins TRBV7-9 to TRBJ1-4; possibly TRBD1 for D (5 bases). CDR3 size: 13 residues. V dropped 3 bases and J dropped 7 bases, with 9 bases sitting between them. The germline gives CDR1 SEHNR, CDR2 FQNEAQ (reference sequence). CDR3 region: CASSFRAGEKLFF. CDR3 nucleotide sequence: TGTGCCAGCAGCTTCAGGGCTGGTGAAAAACTGTTTTTT.

CDR3 sequence reads: CASLAGGQDEQFF. CDR3 in DNA: TGTGCCAGCCTAGCGGGGGGCCAGGATGAGCAGTTCTTC. J is TRBJ2-1 and V is TRBV12-3 or TRBV12-4; 11 bases agree with TRBD2. The length of the CDR3 is 13 residues. Trimming removed 8 bases from V and 8 bases from J; junction bases left unmatched: 5.

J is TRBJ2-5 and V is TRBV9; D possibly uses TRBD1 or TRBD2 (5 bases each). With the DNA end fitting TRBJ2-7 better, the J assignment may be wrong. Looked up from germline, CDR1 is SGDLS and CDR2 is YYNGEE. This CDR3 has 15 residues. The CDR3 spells CASSVGSGLSYEQYF. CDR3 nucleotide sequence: TGTGCCAGCAGCGTAGGATCGGGGCTATCCTACGAGCAGTACTTC.

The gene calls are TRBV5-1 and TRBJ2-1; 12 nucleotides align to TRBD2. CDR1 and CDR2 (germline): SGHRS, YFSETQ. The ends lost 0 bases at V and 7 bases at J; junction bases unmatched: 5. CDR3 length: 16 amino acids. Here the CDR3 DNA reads TGCGCCAGCAGCTTGGATGGACTAGCGGGATTTAATGAGCAGTTCTTC. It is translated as CASSLDGLAGFNEQFF.

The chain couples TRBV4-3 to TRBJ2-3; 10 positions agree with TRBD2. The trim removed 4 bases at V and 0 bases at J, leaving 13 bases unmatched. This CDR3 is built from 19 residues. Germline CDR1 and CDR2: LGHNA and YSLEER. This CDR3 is CASSPRALAGPSSTDTQYF. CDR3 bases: TGCGCCAGCAGCCCCCGGGCACTAGCGGGGCCATCTAGCACAGATACGCAGTATTTT.

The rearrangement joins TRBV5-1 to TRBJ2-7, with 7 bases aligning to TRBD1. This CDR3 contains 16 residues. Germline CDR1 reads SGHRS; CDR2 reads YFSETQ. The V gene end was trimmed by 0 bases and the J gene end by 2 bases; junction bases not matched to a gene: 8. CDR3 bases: TGCGCCAGCAGCTTGGACCCAGGACAGGCCGCCTACGAGCAGTACTTC. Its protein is CASSLDPGQAAYEQYF.

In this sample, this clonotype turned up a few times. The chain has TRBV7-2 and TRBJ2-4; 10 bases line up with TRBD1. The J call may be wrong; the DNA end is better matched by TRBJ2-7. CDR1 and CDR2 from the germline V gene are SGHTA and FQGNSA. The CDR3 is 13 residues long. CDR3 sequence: CASSFDRGREQYF. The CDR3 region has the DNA TGTGCCAGCAGCTTCGACAGGGGGCGCGAGCAGTACTTC.